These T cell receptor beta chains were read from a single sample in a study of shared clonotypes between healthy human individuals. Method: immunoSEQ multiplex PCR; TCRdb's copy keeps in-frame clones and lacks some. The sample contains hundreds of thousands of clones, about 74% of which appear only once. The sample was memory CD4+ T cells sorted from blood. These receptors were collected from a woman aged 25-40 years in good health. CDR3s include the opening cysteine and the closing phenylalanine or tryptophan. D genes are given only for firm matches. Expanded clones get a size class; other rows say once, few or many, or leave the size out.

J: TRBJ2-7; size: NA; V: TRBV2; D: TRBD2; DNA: TGTGCCAGCAGAGCTAGCGGGGGGCCCTACGAGCAGTACTTC; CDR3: CASRASGGPYEQYF
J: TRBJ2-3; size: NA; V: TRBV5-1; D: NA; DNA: TGCGCCAGCAGCTTACAGGGAATTCAAACAGATACGCAGTATTTT; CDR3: CASSLQGIQTDTQYF
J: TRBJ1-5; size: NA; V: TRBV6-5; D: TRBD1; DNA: TGTGCCAGCAGTTACTCGAAGCCAGGGGGTGCGCCCCAGCATTTT; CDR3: CASSYSKPGGAPQHF
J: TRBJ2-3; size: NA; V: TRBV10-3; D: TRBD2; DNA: TGTGCCATCAGTGAGACTAGCGGTTCTCGCACAGATACGCAGTATTTT; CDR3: CAISETSGSRTDTQYF
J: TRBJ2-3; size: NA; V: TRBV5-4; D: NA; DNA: TGTGCCAGCAGCCAGGACCGCGGGCCTACAGATACGCAGTATTTT; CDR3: CASSQDRGPTDTQYF
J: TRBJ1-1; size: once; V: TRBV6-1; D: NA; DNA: TGTGCCAGCAGTGAAGCGCTTGGGCGATTCGAGAGGGCTTTCTTT; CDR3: CASSEALGRFERAFF
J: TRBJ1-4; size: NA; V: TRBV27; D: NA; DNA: TGTGCCAGCAGTTTGGCCGCGCTCCCTGAAAAACTGTTTTTT; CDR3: CASSLAALPEKLFF
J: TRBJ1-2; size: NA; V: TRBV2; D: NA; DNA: TGTGCCAGCAGAGGATTTAACTATGGCTACACCTTC; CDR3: CASRGFNYGYTF
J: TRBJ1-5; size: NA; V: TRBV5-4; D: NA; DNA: TGTGCCAGCAGCTTTGACAGGAATCAGCCCCAGCATTTT; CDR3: CASSFDRNQPQHF
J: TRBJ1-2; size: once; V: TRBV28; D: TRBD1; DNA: TGTGCCAGCAGTTTATATCCGGGACAGGGGCACGGCTACACCTTC; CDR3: CASSLYPGQGHGYTF
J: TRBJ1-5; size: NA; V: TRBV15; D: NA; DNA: TGTGCCACCAGCGTGCGGAGGGGTAGCAATCAGCCCCAGCATTTT; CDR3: CATSVRRGSNQPQHF
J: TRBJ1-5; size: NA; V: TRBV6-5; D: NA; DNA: TGTGCCAGCAGTAGTACAGGGAACCCACGGCAGCCCCAGCATTTT; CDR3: CASSSTGNPRQPQHF
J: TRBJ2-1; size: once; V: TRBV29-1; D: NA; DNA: TGCAGCGCATTAGGGGGAGGCCGGAGGAATGAGCAGTTCTTC; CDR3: CSALGGGRRNEQFF
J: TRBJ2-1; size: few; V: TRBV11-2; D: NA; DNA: TGTGCCAGCAGCTTAGTGGTCACCAATGAGCAGTTCTTC; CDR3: CASSLVVTNEQFF
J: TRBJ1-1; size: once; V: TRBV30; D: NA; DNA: TGTGCCTGGAGTGTACAAGGAATGAACACTGAAGCTTTCTTT; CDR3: CAWSVQGMNTEAFF
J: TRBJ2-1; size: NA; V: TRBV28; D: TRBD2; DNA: TGTGCCAGCAGTTTACTAGGGCTAGCGGGGTACAATGAGCAGTTCTTC; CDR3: CASSLLGLAGYNEQFF
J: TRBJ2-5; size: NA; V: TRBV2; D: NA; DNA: TGTGCCACTAATCGAGGGCAAGAGACCCAGTACTTC; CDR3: CATNRGQETQYF
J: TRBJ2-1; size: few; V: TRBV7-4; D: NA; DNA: TGTGCCAGCAGCTTGGGAAGCAGAAAGTACAATGAGCAGTTCTTC; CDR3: CASSLGSRKYNEQFF
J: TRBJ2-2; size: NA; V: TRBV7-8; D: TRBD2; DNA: TGTGCCAGCAGCTTATTGCCTCTAGCGGGAGCCCGTGGCGGGGAGCTGTTTTTT; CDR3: CASSLLPLAGARGGELFF
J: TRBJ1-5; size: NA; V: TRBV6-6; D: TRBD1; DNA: TGTGCCACCCGGACAGGAAGAAATCAGCCCCAGCATTTT; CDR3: CATRTGRNQPQHF
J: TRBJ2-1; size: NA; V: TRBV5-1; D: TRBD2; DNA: TGCGCCAGCAGCTTGGGACTAGCGGGAGGCGGGGAGCAGTTCTTC; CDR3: CASSLGLAGGGEQFF
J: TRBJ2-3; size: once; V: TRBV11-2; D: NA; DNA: TGTGCCAGCAGCTTGAGAGGGGACCGCCCGACAGATACGCAGTATTTT; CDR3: CASSLRGDRPTDTQYF
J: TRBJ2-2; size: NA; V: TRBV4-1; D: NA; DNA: TGCGCCAGCAGCCAAGATGTCGGGCTCCGCGGCGGGGAGCTGTTTTTT; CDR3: CASSQDVGLRGGELFF
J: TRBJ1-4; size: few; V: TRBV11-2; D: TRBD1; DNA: TGTGCCAGCAGCCGGGACAGTAATGAAAAACTGTTTTTT; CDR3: CASSRDSNEKLFF
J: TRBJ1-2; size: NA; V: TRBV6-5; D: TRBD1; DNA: TGTGCCAGCAGTTACCAACAGGGGTATGGCTACACCTTC; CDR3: CASSYQQGYGYTF
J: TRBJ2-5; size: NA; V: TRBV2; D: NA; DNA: TGTGCCAGCAGTTCGGAGGCAGGTCAAGAGACCCAGTACTTC; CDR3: CASSSEAGQETQYF
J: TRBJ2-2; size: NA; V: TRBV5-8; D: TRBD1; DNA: TGTGCCAGCAGTCCGGGACAGCCCCCCGGGGAGCTGTTTTTT; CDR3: CASSPGQPPGELFF
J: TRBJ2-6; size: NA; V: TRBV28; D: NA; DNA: TGTGCCAGCAGGAAGAACTCTGGGGCCAACGTCCTGACTTTC; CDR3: CASRKNSGANVLTF
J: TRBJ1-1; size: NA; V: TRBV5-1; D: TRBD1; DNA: TGCGCCAGCAGCCCAGGTACAGGGGAAGGAGGGACTGAAGCTTTCTTT; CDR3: CASSPGTGEGGTEAFF
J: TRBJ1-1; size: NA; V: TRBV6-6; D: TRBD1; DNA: TGTGCCAGCAGCCACGGACAGGGATACACTGAAGCTTTCTTT; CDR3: CASSHGQGYTEAFF
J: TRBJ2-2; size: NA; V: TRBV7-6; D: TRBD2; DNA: TGTGCCAGCAACCCTAAAGCCGGGACTAGCGGGAGGGCCCTCACCGGGGAGCTGTTTTTT; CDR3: CASNPKAGTSGRALTGELFF
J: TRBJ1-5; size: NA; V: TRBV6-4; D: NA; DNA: TGTGCCAGCAGTGAGACGGAAGATCAGCCCCAGCATTTT; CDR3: CASSETEDQPQHF
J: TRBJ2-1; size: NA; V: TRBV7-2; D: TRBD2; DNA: TGTGCCAGCAGCCGGCTAGCGGAAGGGAATGAGCAGTTCTTC; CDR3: CASSRLAEGNEQFF
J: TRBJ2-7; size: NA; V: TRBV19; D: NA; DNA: TGTGCCAGTAGTTGGCAGGAATCCTACGAGCAGTACTTC; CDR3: CASSWQESYEQYF
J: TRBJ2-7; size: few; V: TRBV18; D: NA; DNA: TGTGCCAGCTCACCGGTTGGGGGGCAAGGGGAGCAGTACTTC; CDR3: CASSPVGGQGEQYF
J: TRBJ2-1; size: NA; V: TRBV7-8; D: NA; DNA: TGTGCCAGCAGCTTAAGTCGGGAGAGGCCGTTCTTC; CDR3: CASSLSRERPFF
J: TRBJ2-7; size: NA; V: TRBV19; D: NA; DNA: TGTGCCAGTAGTATTACAGGCCCCTACGAGCAGTACTTC; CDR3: CASSITGPYEQYF
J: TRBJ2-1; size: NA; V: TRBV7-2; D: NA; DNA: TGTGCCAGCAGCTCGAACGTACTAGCTGCCGGAAATGAGCAGTTCTTC; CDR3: CASSSNVLAAGNEQFF
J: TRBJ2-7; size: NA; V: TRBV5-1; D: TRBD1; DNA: TGCGCCAGCAGCCTGACAGGGACCCCATCCTACGAGCAGTACTTC; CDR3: CASSLTGTPSYEQYF
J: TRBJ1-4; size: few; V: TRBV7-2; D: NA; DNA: TGTGCCAGCAGCTTAGTTGTCGGAGTCCGCTTGGCTGAAAAACTGTTTTTT; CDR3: CASSLVVGVRLAEKLFF
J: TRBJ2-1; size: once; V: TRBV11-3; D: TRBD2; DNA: TGTGCCAGCAGCTTGGCGGGAGCGACCTACAATGAGCAGTTCTTC; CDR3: CASSLAGATYNEQFF
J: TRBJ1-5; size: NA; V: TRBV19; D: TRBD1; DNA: TGTGCCAGTAGTCGAAGGGACAGTCCTCATCAGCCCCAGCATTTT; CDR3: CASSRRDSPHQPQHF